These 24 T cell receptor beta chains were sequenced from one sample in a study of T cell responses to AZD1222 COVID-19 vaccine. Sequencing was performed with immunoSEQ multiplex PCR; in TCRdb, only in-frame clones are kept and a portion is missing. The table shows tens of thousands of clones, with more than 70% occurring only once. Sequencing was performed on peripheral blood, taken 28 days after the second dose of the MenACWY control vaccine. These receptors originate from an adult who received the MenACWY meningococcal vaccine as a control.

The rearrangement joins TRBV10-3 to TRBJ1-2; 7 bases are shared with TRBD1. V was clipped by 10 bases and J by 8 bases; unmatched bases: 7. Germline CDR1 is ENHRY and CDR2 is SYGVKD. The CDR3 has 11 amino acids. CDR3 bases: TGTGCCACCGGGACAGCGGTCGGCTACACCTTC. Its protein is CATGTAVGYTF.

The gene calls are TRBV19 and TRBJ2-5, with D perhaps matching TRBD1 or TRBD2 (5 bases each). V was clipped by 5 bases and J by 2 bases, with 15 bases between them. The CDR3 sequence is 15 residues long. Germline V CDR1 and CDR2: LNHDA, SQIVND (reference sequence). The CDR3: CASSVPGTLQETQYF. The CDR3 DNA follows: TGTGCCAGTAGTGTTCCCGGGACCCTACAAGAGACCCAGTACTTC.

This clone has more than one count but fewer than ten. The chain combines TRBV28 with TRBJ1-1, with D tentatively TRBD1 (6 bases). V was clipped by 3 bases and J by 4 bases, with 12 bases between them. Germline V gives CDR1 MDHEN, CDR2 SYDVKM. The CDR3 sequence is 14 residues long. The CDR3 bases are TGTGCCAGCAGTTTGCAGGGGCGCGGCACTGAAGCTTTCTTT. Translated: CASSLQGRGTEAFF. Variable domain in full (rest from reference TRBV28 and TRBJ1-1): DVKVTQSSRYLVKRTGEKVFLECVQDMDHENMFWYRQDPGLGLRLIYFSYDVKMKEKGDIPEGYSVSREKKERFSLILESASTNQTSMYLCASSLQGRGTEAFFGQGTRLTVV.

This clone was observed a single time. V is TRBV10-3 and J is TRBJ1-4; 9 bases fit TRBD1. J lost 8 bases, V lost 5 bases, and 3 bases had no gene match. The CDR3 sequence is 13 residues long. Germline-derived CDR1 and CDR2 are ENHRY and SYGVKD. The DNA for the CDR3 is TGTGCCATCAGTTTGGGGACAGGGGAAAAACTGTTTTTT. As protein: CAISLGTGEKLFF.

The chain links TRBV7-2 to TRBJ2-1, with D unclear. CDR1 is SGHTA, CDR2 FQGNSA, per germline. Trimming removed 2 bases at V and 5 bases at J, with 22 bases between. The CDR3 totals 18 residues. The CDR3 DNA reads TGTGCCAGCAGCTTACGCCGTTTGTCAGTCGCTAGGGACAATGAGCAGTTCTTC. It is translated as CASSLRRLSVARDNEQFF.

V usage is TRBV9 and J usage is TRBJ1-3, with D perhaps matching TRBD1 (6 bases). The CDR3 covers 15 residues. CDR1 and CDR2 from the germline V gene are SGDLS and YYNGEE. V gave up 3 bases and J gave up 0 bases, with 10 bases separating them. CDR3: CASSAGTNSGNTIYF. The CDR3 DNA is TGTGCCAGCAGCGCCGGGACAAACTCTGGAAACACCATATATTTT.

CDR3 protein: CASSLAGAHQETQYF. DNA for the CDR3: TGTGCCAGCAGCTTGGCGGGGGCCCACCAAGAGACCCAGTACTTC. J is TRBJ2-5 and V is TRBV7-2; D may be TRBD2 (7 bases). Deletions cut 3 bases from V and 0 bases from J, with 11 bases between. CDR3 size: 15 residues. CDR1 and CDR2 from the germline V gene are SGHTA and FQGNSA.

This clone ranks as medium-sized (0.01 to 0.1%). This chain connects TRBV9 to TRBJ2-3; the D gene could be TRBD1 or TRBD2 (5 bases each). Germline-derived CDR1 and CDR2 are SGDLS and YYNGEE. This CDR3 region has 15 residues. Trimming cost V 7 bases and J 0 bases, with 15 bases left between them. The CDR3 nucleotides are TGTGCCAGCCGGCGAGGGGCAGGGAGCACAGATACGCAGTATTTT. The encoded protein is CASRRGAGSTDTQYF. The whole variable domain, remainder taken from reference TRBV9 and TRBJ2-3, is DSGVTQTPKHLITATGQRVTLRCSPRSGDLSVYWYQQSLDQGLQFLIQYYNGEERAKGNILERFSAQQFPDLHSELNLSSLELGDSALYFCASRRGAGSTDTQYFGPGTRLTVL.

This chain uses TRBV10-3 with TRBJ1-1; TRBD1 matches at 7 bases. CDR1 and CDR2 from the germline V gene are ENHRY and SYGVKD. The CDR3 contains 14 residues. J lost 0 bases, V lost 6 bases, and 4 bases had no gene match. The CDR3 here is CAIRGTVMNTEAFF. Here the CDR3 DNA reads TGTGCCATCAGGGGGACAGTGATGAACACTGAAGCTTTCTTT.

V and J are TRBV7-2 and TRBJ1-6; D not resolved. The CDR3 contains 15 residues. Germline V gene sequence: CDR1 SGHTA, CDR2 FQGNSA. The V end lost 1 base, the J end lost 1 base, and 5 bases lay between the germline ends. For the CDR3, the DNA is TGTGCCAGCAGCTTAGGAGGATCCTATAATTCACCCCTCCACTTT. It encodes CASSLGGSYNSPLHF.

The chain has TRBV25-1 and TRBJ1-2; D gene unclear. The germline V gene encodes CDR1 MGHDK and CDR2 SYGVNS. The CDR3 totals 12 residues. Between the trimmed V and J ends, which lost 0 bases and 8 bases, there was a span of 7 bases. CDR3 sequence: CASSEYPGGYTF. The CDR3 nucleotides read TGTGCCAGCAGTGAATATCCTGGAGGCTACACCTTC.

V is TRBV7-3 and J is TRBJ1-1, with TRBD1 as a possible D gene (5 bases). The CDR3 is 12 residues long. Germline V CDR1 and CDR2: SGHTA, FQGTGA. Trimming cost V 1 base and J 10 bases, with 10 bases left between them. For the CDR3, the DNA is TGTGCCAGCAGCTTAATTGGGGGTGTAGCTTTCTTT. Its protein product is CASSLIGGVAFF.

This sequence joins TRBV30 and TRBJ2-1; 7 bases align to TRBD2. The V and J ends lost 1 base and 15 bases, in that order; junction bases with no gene match: 9. Germline CDR1 GTSNPN, CDR2 SVGIG (reference sequence). The CDR3 has 12 amino acids. The CDR3 protein is CAWSASSGPRFF. In DNA form, the CDR3 reads TGTGCCTGGAGTGCCTCTAGCGGCCCCAGGTTCTTC.

The chain is built from TRBV29-1 and TRBJ1-5; maybe TRBD1 (5 bases). This CDR3 comprises 13 residues. CDR1 and CDR2 from the germline V gene are SQVTM and ANQGSEA. Between the trimmed V and J ends, which lost 7 bases and 4 bases, there was a span of 14 bases. CDR3 nucleotides: TGCAGCGCCGGAGGGACGGGTAATCAGCCCCAGCATTTT. It is translated as CSAGGTGNQPQHF. Full variable domain (missing parts from reference TRBV29-1 and TRBJ1-5): SAVISQKPSRDICQRGTSLTIQCQVDSQVTMMFWYRQQPGQSLTLIATANQGSEATYESGFVIDKFPISRPNLTFSTLTVSNMSPEDSSIYLCSAGGTGNQPQHFGDGTRLSIL.

The chain employs TRBV12-3 or TRBV12-4 and TRBJ2-1, with D unclear. This CDR3 has 11 residues. Between the trimmed V and J ends, which lost 8 bases and 6 bases, there was a span of 8 bases. CDR3 sequence: CASSLPNEQFF. The CDR3, as DNA: TGTGCCAGCTCCCTTCCCAATGAGCAGTTCTTC.

V usage is TRBV5-1 and J usage is TRBJ2-3; no clear D gene. The CDR3 is 15 residues long. Germline loops: CDR1 SGHRS, CDR2 YFSETQ. Trimming took off 0 bases at V and 2 bases at J, with 10 bases between the two ends. Here the CDR3 reads CASSLEVGYTDTQYF. In DNA form, the CDR3 reads TGCGCCAGCAGCTTGGAGGTCGGGTACACAGATACGCAGTATTTT.

The chain links TRBV3-1 (or the pseudogene TRBV3-2) to TRBJ1-2, with 8 nucleotides matching TRBD1. Germline CDR1 is LGHDT and CDR2 is YNNKEL (reference sequence). There are 15 residues in the CDR3. Trimming at V came to 1 base and at J to 7 bases, leaving 8 bases not matched to a gene. The CDR3: CASSQGAGQGSGYTF. DNA of the CDR3: TGTGCCAGCAGCCAAGGGGCTGGACAGGGAAGTGGCTACACCTTC.

Comments on this clone: This CDR3 is also generated by other DNA sequences in the sample. The chain's CDR3 is CASSLGRNEQFF. The CDR3 DNA follows: TGTGCCAGCAGTTTGGGTCGCAATGAGCAGTTCTTC. The chain carries TRBV12-3 or TRBV12-4 and TRBJ2-1, with unresolved D. Between the trimmed V and J ends, which lost 3 bases and 6 bases, there was a span of 6 bases. The CDR3 is 12 amino acids.

V gene TRBV5-1 combines with J gene TRBJ2-7; a weak D match, TRBD2 (5 bases). This CDR3 spans 15 amino acids. The V and J ends lost 0 bases and 2 bases respectively, with 12 bases between them. Looked up from germline, CDR1 is SGHRS and CDR2 is YFSETQ. CDR3 sequence: CASSLASPGTYEQYF. In DNA form, the CDR3 reads TGCGCCAGCAGCTTGGCCAGCCCGGGGACCTACGAGCAGTACTTC.

The chain recombines TRBV6-1 with TRBJ1-3; D remains ambiguous. Germline V CDR1 and CDR2: MNHNS, SASEGT. The CDR3 has 15 residues. V lost 1 base, J lost 3 bases, and 10 bases lay in between. Here the CDR3 reads CASSEERAGGNTIYF. The CDR3 DNA sequence: TGTGCCAGCAGTGAAGAAAGGGCAGGTGGAAACACCATATATTTT.

The chain couples TRBV6-5 to TRBJ1-2, with 8 bases identical to TRBD1. This CDR3 region has 13 residues. V lost 5 bases and J lost 7; bases outside the gene matches: 6. Germline lookup yields CDR1 MNHEY and CDR2 SVGAGI. This chain's CDR3 is CASSPDRVAGYTF. DNA of the CDR3: TGTGCCAGCAGTCCGGACAGGGTGGCTGGCTACACCTTC.

The chain employs TRBV5-6 and TRBJ1-2; TRBD1 matches 7 bases. The germline V gene encodes CDR1 SGHDT and CDR2 YYEEEE. This CDR3 contains 16 residues. The V segment lost 4 bases and the J segment 2 bases; nucleotides outside the gene matches: 11. The CDR3 is CASSGVQGQRNYGYTF. Here the CDR3 DNA reads TGTGCCAGCAGCGGGGTACAGGGACAGCGGAACTATGGCTACACCTTC. Based on the CDR3 plus reference TRBV5-6 and TRBJ1-2, the full variable domain is DAGVTQSPTHLIKTRGQQVTLRCSPKSGHDTVSWYQQALGQGPQFIFQYYEEEERQRGNFPDRFSGHQFPNYSSELNVNALLLGDSALYLCASSGVQGQRNYGYTFGSGTRLTVV.

This clone appeared a few times. The chain employs TRBV3-1 (or the pseudogene TRBV3-2) and TRBJ2-3; tentatively, D is TRBD2 (6 bases). Trimming removed 0 bases at V and 2 bases at J, with 12 bases between. CDR3 size: 16 residues. Germline CDR1 is LGHDT and CDR2 is YNNKEL (reference sequence). The CDR3: CASSQDGGDDTDTQYF. The CDR3 DNA reads TGTGCCAGCAGCCAAGACGGGGGAGACGACACAGATACGCAGTATTTT.

The rearrangement links TRBV6-2 or TRBV6-3 to TRBJ2-7, with no clear D. Germline V gene data show CDR1 as MNHEY and CDR2 as SVGEGT. V was trimmed by 0 bases and J by 4 bases, leaving 7 bases between them. The CDR3 totals 13 residues. In nucleotides, the CDR3 is TGTGCCAGCAGTTACTCGACCACGTACGAGCAGTACTTC. This codes for CASSYSTTYEQYF.